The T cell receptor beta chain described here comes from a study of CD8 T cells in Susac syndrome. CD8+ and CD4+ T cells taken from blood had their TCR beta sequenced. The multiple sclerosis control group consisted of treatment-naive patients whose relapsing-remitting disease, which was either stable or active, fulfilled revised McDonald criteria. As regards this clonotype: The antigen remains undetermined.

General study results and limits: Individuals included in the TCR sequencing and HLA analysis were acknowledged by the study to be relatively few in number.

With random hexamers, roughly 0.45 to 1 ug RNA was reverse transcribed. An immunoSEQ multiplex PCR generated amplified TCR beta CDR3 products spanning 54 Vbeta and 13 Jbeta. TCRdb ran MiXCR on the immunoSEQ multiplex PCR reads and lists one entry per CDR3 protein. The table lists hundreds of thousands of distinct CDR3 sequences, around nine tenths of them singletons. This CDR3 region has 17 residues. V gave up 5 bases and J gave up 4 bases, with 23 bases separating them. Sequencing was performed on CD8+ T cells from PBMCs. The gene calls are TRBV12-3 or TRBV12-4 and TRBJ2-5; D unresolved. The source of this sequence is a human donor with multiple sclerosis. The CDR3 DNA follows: TGTGCCAGCAGTGCGGTTCCAGGCCCACGGCCCACAGAGACCCAGTACTTC. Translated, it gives CASSAVPGPRPTETQYF.